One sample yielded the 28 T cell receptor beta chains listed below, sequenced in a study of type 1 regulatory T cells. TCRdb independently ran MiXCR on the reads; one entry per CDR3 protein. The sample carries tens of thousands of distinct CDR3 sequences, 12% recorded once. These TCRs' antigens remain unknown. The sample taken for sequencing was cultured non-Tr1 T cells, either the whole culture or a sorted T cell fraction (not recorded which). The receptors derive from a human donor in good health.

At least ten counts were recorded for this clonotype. CDR3 amino acids: CAWARGQGSNQPQHF. The CDR3 DNA reads TGTGCCTGGGCTCGGGGACAGGGGAGCAATCAGCCCCAGCATTTT. The chain combines TRBV30 with TRBJ1-5; 10 bases map to TRBD1. Germline CDR1 is GTSNPN and CDR2 is SVGIG (reference sequence). This CDR3 spans 15 amino acids. Unmatched junction bases numbered 5, after V lost 5 bases and J lost 1 base.

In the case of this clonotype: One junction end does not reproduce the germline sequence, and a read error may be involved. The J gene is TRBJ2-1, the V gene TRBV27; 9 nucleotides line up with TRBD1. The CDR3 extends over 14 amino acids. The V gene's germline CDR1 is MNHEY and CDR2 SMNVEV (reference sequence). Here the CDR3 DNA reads TGTGCCAGCAGTTTATCGTCCGTAGGGACAGGGAGACACTTC. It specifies CASSLSSVGTGRHF.

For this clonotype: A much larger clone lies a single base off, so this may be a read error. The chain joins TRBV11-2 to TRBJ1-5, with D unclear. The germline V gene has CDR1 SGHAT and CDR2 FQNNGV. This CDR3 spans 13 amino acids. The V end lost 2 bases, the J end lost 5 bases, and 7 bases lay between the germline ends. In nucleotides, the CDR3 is TGTGCCAGCAGCTTACGTTGTGATCAGCCCCAGCATTTT. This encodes CASSLRCDQPQHF.

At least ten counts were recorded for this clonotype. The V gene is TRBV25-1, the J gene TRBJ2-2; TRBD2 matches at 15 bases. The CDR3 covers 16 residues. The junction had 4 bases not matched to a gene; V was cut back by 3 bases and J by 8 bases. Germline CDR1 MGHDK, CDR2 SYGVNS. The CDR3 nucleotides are TGTGCCAGCAGTGATTGGGGACTAGCGGGAGGAGGGGAGCTGTTTTTT. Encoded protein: CASSDWGLAGGGELFF.

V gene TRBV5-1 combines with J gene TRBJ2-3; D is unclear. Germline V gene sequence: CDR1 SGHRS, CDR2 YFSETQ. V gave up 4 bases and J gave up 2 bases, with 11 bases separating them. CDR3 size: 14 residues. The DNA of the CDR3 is TGCGCCAGCAGCGTAGACGGAATCACAGATACGCAGTATTTT. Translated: CASSVDGITDTQYF.

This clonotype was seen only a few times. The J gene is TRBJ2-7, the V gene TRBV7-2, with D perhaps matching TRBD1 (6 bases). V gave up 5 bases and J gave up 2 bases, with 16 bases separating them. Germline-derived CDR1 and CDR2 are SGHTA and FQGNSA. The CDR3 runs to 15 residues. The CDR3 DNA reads TGTGCCAGCAGCGTTTCCAGGGGTTCGGCCTACGAGCAGTACTTC. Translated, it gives CASSVSRGSAYEQYF.

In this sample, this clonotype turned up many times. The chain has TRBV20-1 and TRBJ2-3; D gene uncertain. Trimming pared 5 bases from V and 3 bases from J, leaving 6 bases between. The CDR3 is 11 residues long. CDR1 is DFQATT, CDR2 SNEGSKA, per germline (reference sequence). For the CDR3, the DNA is TGCAGTGCTTCCGGGACAGATACGCAGTATTTT. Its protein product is CSASGTDTQYF.

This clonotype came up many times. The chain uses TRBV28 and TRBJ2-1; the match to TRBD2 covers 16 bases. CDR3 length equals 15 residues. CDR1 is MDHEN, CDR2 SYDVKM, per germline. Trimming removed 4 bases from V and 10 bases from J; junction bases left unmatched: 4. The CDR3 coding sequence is TGTGCCAGCAGTTCCGGGACTAGCGGGAGGGGGGAGCAGTTCTTC. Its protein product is CASSSGTSGRGEQFF.

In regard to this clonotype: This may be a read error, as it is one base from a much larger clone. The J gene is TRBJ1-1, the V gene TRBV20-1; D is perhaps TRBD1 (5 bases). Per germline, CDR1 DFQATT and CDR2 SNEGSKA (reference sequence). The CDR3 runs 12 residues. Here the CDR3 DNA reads TGCAGTGCTGGGGGTATGAACGCTGAAGCTTTCTTT. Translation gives CSAGGMNAEAFF.

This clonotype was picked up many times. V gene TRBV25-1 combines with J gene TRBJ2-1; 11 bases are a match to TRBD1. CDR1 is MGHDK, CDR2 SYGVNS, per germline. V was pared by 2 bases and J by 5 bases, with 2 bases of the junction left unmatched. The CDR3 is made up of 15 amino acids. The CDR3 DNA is TGTGCCAGCAGTGAACCGGGACAGGGGGACAATGAGCAGTTCTTC. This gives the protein CASSEPGQGDNEQFF.

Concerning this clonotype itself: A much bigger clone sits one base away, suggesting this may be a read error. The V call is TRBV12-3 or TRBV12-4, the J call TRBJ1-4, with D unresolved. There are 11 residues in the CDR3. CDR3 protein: CAGSLGEKLFF. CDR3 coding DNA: TGTGCCGGCAGTTTAGGAGAAAAACTGTTTTTT.

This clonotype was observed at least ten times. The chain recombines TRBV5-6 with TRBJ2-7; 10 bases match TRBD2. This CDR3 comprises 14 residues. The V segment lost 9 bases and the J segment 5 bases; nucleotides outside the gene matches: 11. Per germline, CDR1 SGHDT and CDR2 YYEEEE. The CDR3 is CATPLAGEIDEQYF. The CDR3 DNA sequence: TGTGCCACCCCCCTAGCGGGAGAAATCGACGAGCAGTACTTC.

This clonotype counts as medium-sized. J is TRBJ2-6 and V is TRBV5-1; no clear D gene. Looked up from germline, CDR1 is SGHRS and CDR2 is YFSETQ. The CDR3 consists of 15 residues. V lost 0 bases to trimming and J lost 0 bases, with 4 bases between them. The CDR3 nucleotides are TGCGCCAGCAGCTTGGGAGCCTCTGGGGCCAACGTCCTGACTTTC. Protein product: CASSLGASGANVLTF.

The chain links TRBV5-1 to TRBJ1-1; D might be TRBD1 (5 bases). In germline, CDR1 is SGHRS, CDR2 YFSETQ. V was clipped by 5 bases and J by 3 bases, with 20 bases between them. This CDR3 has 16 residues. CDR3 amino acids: CASSKSGGAQDTEAFF. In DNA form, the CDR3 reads TGCGCCAGCAGTAAGTCGGGTGGGGCGCAGGACACTGAAGCTTTCTTT.

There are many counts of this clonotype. CDR3 loop: CASSHQVGELFF. The CDR3 bases are TGTGCCAGCAGCCACCAAGTCGGGGAGCTGTTTTTT. The V call is TRBV14, the J call TRBJ2-2; D is unresolved. The CDR3 consists of 12 residues. Germline V gene data show CDR1 as SGHDN and CDR2 as FVKESK. Trimming left V 3 bases short and J 7 bases short, with 6 bases between.

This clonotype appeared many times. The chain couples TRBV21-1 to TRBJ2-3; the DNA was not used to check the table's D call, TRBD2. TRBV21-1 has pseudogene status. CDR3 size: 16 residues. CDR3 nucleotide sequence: TGTGCCAGCAGCAAAGAGCGGCAGGGTAGCACAGATACGCAGTATTTT. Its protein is CASSKERQGSTDTQYF.

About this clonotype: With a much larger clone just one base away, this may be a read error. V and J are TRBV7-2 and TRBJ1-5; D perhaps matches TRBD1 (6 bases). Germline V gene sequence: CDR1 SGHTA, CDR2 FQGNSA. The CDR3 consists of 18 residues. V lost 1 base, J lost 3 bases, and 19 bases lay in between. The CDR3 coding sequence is TGTGCCAGCAGCTTAGGAGTTGGTGGGCAGGGGAACAATCAGCCCCAGCATTTT. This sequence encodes CASSLGVGGQGNNQPQHF.

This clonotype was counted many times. CDR3 nucleotide sequence: TGTGCCAGCAGTGACCTTACAGGGTTGTTCGATGAGCAGTTCTTC. Protein: CASSDLTGLFDEQFF. The chain couples TRBV6-1 to TRBJ2-1; weak D call: TRBD1 (6 bases). In germline, CDR1 is MNHNS, CDR2 SASEGT. Trimming took off 3 bases at V and 8 bases at J, with 17 bases between the two ends. The CDR3 consists of 15 residues.

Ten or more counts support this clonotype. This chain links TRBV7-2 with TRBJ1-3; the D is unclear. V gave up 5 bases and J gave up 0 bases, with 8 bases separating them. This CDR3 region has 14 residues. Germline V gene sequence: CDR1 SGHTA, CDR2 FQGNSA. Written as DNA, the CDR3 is TGTGCCAGCAGCATCGGTCCCTCTGGAAACACCATATATTTT. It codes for CASSIGPSGNTIYF.

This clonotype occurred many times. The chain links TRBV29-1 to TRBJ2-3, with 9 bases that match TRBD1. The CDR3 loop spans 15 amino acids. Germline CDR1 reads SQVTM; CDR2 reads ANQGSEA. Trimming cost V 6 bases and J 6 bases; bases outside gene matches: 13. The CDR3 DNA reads TGCAGCGTGCTTGGGACAGGGACAGCGCTGGATACGCAGTATTTT. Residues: CSVLGTGTALDTQYF.

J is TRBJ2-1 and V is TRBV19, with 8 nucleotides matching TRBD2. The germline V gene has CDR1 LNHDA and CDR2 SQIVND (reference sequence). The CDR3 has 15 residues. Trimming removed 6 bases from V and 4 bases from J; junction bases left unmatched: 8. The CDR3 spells CASSPPIAGYNEQFF. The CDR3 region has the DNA TGTGCCAGTAGCCCCCCGATAGCGGGGTACAATGAGCAGTTCTTC.

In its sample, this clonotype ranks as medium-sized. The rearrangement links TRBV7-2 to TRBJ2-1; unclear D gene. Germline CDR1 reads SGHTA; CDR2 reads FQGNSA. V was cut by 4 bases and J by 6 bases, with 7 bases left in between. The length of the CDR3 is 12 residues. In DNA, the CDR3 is TGTGCCAGCAGCTCTCCGGGCAATGAGCAGTTCTTC. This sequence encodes CASSSPGNEQFF.

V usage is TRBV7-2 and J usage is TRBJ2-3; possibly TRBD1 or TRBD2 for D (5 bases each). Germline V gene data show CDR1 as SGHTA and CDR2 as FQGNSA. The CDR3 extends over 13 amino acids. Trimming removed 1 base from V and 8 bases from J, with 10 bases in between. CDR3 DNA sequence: TGTGCCAGCAGCTTAGTTCGGGGCGGTACGCAGTATTTT. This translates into CASSLVRGGTQYF.

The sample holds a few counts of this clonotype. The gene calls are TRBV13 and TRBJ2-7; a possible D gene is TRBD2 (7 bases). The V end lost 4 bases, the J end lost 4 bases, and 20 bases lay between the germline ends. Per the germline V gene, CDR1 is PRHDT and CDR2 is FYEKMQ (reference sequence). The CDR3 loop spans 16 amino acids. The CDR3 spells CASSWRRGTNKYEQYF. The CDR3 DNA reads TGTGCCAGCAGCTGGAGGCGGGGGACAAATAAGTACGAGCAGTACTTC.

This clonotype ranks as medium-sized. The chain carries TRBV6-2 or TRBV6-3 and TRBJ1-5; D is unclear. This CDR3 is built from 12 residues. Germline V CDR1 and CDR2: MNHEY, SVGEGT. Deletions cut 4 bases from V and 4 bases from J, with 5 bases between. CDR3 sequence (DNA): TGTGCCAGCAGTTCGGGGAATCAGCCCCAGCATTTT. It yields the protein CASSSGNQPQHF.

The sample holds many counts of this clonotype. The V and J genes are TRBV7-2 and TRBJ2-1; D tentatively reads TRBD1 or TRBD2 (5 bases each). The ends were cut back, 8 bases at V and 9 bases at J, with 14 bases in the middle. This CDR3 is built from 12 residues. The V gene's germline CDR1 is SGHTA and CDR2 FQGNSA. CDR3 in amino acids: CASGRQRAEQFF. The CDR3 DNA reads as TGTGCCAGCGGCCGACAGAGGGCTGAGCAGTTCTTC.

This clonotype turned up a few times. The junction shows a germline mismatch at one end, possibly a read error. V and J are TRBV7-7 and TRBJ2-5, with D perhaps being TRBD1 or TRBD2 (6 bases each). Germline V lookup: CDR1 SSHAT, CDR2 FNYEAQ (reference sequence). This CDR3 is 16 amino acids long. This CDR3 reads CASSLGGGRGQETQYF. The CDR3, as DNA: TGTGCTAGCAGCTTAGGTGGGGGGCGAGGCCAAGAGACCCAGTACTTC.

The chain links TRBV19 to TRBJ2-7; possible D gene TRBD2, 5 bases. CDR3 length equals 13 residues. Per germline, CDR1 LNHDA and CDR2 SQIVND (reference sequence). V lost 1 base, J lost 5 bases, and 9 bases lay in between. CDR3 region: CASSIGGFNEQYF. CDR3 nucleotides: TGTGCCAGTAGTATAGGAGGGTTCAACGAGCAGTACTTC. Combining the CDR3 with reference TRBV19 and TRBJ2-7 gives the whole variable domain DGGITQSPKYLFRKEGQNVTLSCEQNLNHDAMYWYRQDPGQGLRLIYYSQIVNDFQKGDIAEGYSVSREKKESFPLTVTSAQKNPTAFYLCASSIGGFNEQYFGPGTRLTVT.